The sample holds a few counts of the clone carrying this T cell receptor beta chain. The data are from a study of T cell changes during pregnancy in multiple sclerosis. Profiling relied on immunoSEQ multiplex PCR, and the TCRdb table lists in-frame clones only, not all of them. Of approximately 49,000 clones listed, around 91% are singletons. V was clipped by 2 bases and J by 5 bases, with 15 bases between them. This CDR3 comprises 15 residues. The V gene's germline CDR1 is LGHNA and CDR2 YSLEER. The V and J genes are TRBV4-3 and TRBJ1-1; a possible D gene is TRBD1 (5 bases). Sample: peripheral blood, taken after pregnancy. This receptor was identified in a female donor in good health, enrolled as a control in a pregnancy study. The CDR3 protein is CASSQQRGLSTEAFF. DNA for the CDR3: TGCGCCAGCAGCCAACAACGGGGACTATCTACTGAAGCTTTCTTT.